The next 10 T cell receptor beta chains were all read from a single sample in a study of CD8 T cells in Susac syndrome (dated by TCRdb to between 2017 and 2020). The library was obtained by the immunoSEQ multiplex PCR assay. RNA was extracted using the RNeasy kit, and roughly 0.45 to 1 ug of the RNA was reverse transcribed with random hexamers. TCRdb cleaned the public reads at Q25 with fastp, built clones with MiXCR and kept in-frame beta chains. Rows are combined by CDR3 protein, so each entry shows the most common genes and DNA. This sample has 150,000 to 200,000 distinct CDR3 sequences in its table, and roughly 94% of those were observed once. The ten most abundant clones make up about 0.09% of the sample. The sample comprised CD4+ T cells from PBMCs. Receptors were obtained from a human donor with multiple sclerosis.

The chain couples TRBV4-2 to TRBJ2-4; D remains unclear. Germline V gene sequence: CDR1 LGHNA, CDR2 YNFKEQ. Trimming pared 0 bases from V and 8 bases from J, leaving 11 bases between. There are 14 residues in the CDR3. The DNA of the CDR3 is TGTGCCAGCAGCCAAGAGTTAACTATAGACATTCAGTACTTC. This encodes CASSQELTIDIQYF.

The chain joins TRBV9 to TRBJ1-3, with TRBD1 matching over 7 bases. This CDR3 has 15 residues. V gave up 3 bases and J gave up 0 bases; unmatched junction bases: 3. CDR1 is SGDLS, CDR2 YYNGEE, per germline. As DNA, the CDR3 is TGTGCCAGCAGCGCGGGGGACAGCTCTGGAAACACCATATATTTT. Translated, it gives CASSAGDSSGNTIYF.

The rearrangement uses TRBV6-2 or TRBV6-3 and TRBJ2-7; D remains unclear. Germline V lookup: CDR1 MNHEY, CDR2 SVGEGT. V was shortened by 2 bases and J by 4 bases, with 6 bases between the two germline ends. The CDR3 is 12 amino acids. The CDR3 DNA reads TGTGCCAGCAGTTACGTCAGGTACGAGCAGTACTTC. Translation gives CASSYVRYEQYF.

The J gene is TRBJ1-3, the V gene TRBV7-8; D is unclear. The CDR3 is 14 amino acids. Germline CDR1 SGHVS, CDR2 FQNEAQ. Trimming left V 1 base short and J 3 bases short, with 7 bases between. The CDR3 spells CASSLEGHGNTIYF. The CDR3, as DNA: TGTGCCAGCAGCTTAGAAGGCCATGGAAACACCATATATTTT.

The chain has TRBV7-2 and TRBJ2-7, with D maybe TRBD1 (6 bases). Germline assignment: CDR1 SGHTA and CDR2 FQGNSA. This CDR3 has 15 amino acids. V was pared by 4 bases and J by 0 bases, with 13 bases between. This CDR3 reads CASSSVGTSSYEQYF. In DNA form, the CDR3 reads TGTGCCAGCAGCTCAGTGGGGACAAGCTCCTACGAGCAGTACTTC.

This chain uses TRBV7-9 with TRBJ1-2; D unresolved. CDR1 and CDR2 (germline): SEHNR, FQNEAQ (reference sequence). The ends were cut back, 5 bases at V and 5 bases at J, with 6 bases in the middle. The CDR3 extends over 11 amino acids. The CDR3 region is CASSVLYGYTF. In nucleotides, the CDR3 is TGTGCCAGCAGCGTGCTTTATGGCTACACCTTC.

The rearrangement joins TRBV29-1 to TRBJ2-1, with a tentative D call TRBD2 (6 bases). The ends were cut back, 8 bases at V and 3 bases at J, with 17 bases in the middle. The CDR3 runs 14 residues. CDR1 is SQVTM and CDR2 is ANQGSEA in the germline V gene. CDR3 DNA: TGCAGCCTCCGTAGCGGTTACCTCTACAATGAGCAGTTCTTC. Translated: CSLRSGYLYNEQFF.

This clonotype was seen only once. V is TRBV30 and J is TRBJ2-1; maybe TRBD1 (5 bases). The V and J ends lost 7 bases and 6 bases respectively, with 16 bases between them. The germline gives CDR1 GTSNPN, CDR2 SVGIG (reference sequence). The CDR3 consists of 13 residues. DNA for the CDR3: TGTGCCTTGAGCACGGGTAGGGGCAATGAGCAGTTCTTC. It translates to CALSTGRGNEQFF.

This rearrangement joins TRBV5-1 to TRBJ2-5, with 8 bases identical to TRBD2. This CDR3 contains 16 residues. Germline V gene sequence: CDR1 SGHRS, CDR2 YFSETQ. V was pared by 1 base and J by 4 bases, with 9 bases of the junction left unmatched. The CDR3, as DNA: TGCGCCAGCAGCTTGCGGACGGGAGGGATAACAGAGACCCAGTACTTC. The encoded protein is CASSLRTGGITETQYF.

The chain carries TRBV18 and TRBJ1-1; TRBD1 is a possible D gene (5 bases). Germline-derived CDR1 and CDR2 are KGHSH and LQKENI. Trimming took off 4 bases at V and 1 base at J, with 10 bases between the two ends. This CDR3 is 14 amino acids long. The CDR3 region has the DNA TGTGCCAGCTCACAAGGGGAGGGGAACACTGAAGCTTTCTTT. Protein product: CASSQGEGNTEAFF.